This TCR beta chain emerged from a study of technical replicates of blood from several donors. Profiled with immunoSEQ multiplex PCR; TCRdb holds only in-frame clones, not every one. Of roughly 71,000 clones detected, more than 90% appear once; the ten largest clones hold roughly 0.4%. Germline V lookup: CDR1 LNHDA, CDR2 SQIVND (reference sequence). Between the trimmed V and J ends, which lost 5 bases and 1 base, there was a span of 12 bases. This CDR3 has 14 residues. This receptor was identified in a human donor in good health. Material for sequencing was T cells isolated from PBMCs. The rearrangement links TRBV19 to TRBJ2-7; weak D call: TRBD1 (5 bases). CDR3 protein: CASSVQGTSYEQYF. In DNA form, the CDR3 reads TGTGCCAGTAGTGTTCAGGGAACGTCCTACGAGCAGTACTTC.